These T cell receptor beta chains were read from a single sample in a study of shared clonotypes between healthy human individuals. Repertoires were generated with immunoSEQ multiplex PCR, while TCRdb's copy carries only in-frame clones and drops some. The sample consists of 850,000 to 1,200,000 clones, approximately 68% of them appearing once. Sample: memory CD4+ T cells sorted from blood. Receptors originate from a man younger than 35 in good health. CDR3s include the opening cysteine and the closing phenylalanine or tryptophan. A D gene is named only where the DNA matches it firmly. Size values are once, few and many counts, or a class for expanded clones, and some rows have none.

d_call	j_call	clone_size	v_call	cdr3_nt	cdr3_aa
.	TRBJ2-3	.	TRBV18	TGTGCCAGCTCTCTCCGCGGGGATCAGAGCACAGATACGCAGTATTTT	CASSLRGDQSTDTQYF
.	TRBJ2-4	.	TRBV7-2	TGTGCCAGCAGCTTATCGACAATTCTAGCCAAAAACATTCAGTACTTC	CASSLSTILAKNIQYF
TRBD2	TRBJ2-1	few	TRBV5-6	TGTGCCAGCAGCCTCAGCGGGGAGGCCTACAATGAGCAGTTCTTC	CASSLSGEAYNEQFF
.	TRBJ1-4	.	TRBV6-6	TGTGCCAGCACCCAAGAGGGGGATGGTGAAAAACTGTTTTTT	CASTQEGDGEKLFF
TRBD1	TRBJ2-1	.	TRBV11-2	TGTGCCAGCAGCACCGGGACAGGGGACTACAATGAGCAGTTCTTC	CASSTGTGDYNEQFF
.	TRBJ1-4	many	TRBV5-1	TGCGCCAGCAGCTTGGAACAGGGACTTGAAAAACTGTTTTTT	CASSLEQGLEKLFF
.	TRBJ1-2	.	TRBV15	TGTGCCACCAGCAGAGATCAGGAGGTGGGGGGCTACACCTTC	CATSRDQEVGGYTF
TRBD1	TRBJ2-3	.	TRBV7-6	TGTGCCAGCAGCATGGGACAGGGTAGAACAGATACGCAGTATTTT	CASSMGQGRTDTQYF
.	TRBJ1-6	few	TRBV7-9	TGTGCCAGCAGCTGGAACGGGCAAAATTCACCCCTCCACTTT	CASSWNGQNSPLHF
.	TRBJ1-2	.	TRBV28	TGTGCCAGCAGCCGTGGACAGTTTGGGTATGGCTACACCTTC	CASSRGQFGYGYTF
.	TRBJ1-5	.	TRBV27	TGTGCCAGCAGTGCACTTGGGACGTCCATGGCCCAGCATTTT	CASSALGTSMAQHF
.	TRBJ1-3	few	TRBV2	TGTGCCAGCAGGGCCGACTCTGGAAACACCATATATTTT	CASRADSGNTIYF
.	TRBJ2-7	.	TRBV6-6	TGTGCCAGCATCAACAGCGGGTTATACGAGCAGTACTTC	CASINSGLYEQYF
.	TRBJ2-3	.	TRBV27	TGTGCCAGCAGTTTATACAGGACTAGCACAGATACGCAGTATTTT	CASSLYRTSTDTQYF
TRBD1	TRBJ2-7	.	TRBV5-1	TGCGCCAGCAGCTTAGGGACAGGTCCTTACGAGCAGTACTTC	CASSLGTGPYEQYF
.	TRBJ2-1	.	TRBV4-1	TGCGCCAGCAGCCAAATAACGGCAGGGACCGGTGAGCAGTTCTTC	CASSQITAGTGEQFF
.	TRBJ2-6	.	TRBV5-6	TGTGCCAGCAGCCCGGGGAACTTATTAAATTCTGGGGCCAACGTCCTGACTTTC	CASSPGNLLNSGANVLTF
TRBD1	TRBJ2-7	.	TRBV18	TGTGCCAGCTCACCGGGCCAGGGGGACGAGCAGTACTTC	CASSPGQGDEQYF
.	TRBJ2-6	.	TRBV19	TGTGCCAGTACCTCCCTTGGAGGGGGTGGGGCCAACGTCCTGACTTTC	CASTSLGGGGANVLTF
.	TRBJ1-2	few	TRBV5-1	TGCGCCAGCAGCCCGGACAGAGTCTATGGCTACACCTTC	CASSPDRVYGYTF
TRBD1	TRBJ1-2	.	TRBV27	TGTGCCAGCAGTCCCCTACAGGGGCGATCTGGCTACACCTTC	CASSPLQGRSGYTF
.	TRBJ2-1	.	TRBV5-1	TGCGCCAGCAGCTTGGCCGGGGACACCGCCTACAATGAGCAGTTCTTC	CASSLAGDTAYNEQFF
.	TRBJ2-5	.	TRBV6-5	TGTGCCAGCAGTTACTCTTCCCTCCAAGAGACCCAGTACTTC	CASSYSSLQETQYF
.	TRBJ2-1	.	TRBV2	TGTGCCAGCAGGATGGGTGAGCAGTTCTTC	CASRMGEQFF